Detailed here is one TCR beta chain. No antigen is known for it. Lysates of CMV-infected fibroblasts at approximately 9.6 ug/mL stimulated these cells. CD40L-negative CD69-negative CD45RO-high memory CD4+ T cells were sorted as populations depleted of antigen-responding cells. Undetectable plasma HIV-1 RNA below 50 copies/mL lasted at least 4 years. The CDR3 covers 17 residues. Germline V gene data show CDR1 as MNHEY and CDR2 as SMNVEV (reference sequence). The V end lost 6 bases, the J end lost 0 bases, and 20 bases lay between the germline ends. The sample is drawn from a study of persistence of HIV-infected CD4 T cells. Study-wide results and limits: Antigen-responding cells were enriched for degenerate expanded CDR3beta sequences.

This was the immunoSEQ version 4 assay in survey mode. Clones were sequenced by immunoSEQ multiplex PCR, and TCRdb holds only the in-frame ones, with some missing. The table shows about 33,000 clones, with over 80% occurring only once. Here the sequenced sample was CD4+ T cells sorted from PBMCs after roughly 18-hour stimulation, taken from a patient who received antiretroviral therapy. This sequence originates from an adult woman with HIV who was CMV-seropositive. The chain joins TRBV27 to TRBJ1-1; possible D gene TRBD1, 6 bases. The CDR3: CASRPRGLGPMNTEAFF. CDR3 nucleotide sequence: TGTGCCAGCAGACCCAGGGGCCTAGGGCCTATGAACACTGAAGCTTTCTTT.